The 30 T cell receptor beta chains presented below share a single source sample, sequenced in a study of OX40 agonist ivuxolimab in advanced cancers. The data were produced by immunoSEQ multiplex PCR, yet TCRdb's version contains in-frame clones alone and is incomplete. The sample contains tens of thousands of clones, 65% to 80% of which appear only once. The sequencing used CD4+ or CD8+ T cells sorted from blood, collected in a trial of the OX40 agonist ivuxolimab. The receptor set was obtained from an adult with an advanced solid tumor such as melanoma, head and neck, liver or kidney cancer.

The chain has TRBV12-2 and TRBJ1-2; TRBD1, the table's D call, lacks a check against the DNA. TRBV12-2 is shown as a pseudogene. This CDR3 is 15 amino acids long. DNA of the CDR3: TGTGCAAGTCGCCTCAACAGGGGACGTAGCTATGGCTACACCTTC. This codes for CASRLNRGRSYGYTF.

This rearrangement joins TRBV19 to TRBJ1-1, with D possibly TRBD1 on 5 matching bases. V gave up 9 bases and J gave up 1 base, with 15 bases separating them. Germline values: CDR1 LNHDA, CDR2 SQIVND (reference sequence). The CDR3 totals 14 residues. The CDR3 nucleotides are TGTGCCAGCAACTGGGGGTTGGGGAACACTGAAGCTTTCTTT. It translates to CASNWGLGNTEAFF.

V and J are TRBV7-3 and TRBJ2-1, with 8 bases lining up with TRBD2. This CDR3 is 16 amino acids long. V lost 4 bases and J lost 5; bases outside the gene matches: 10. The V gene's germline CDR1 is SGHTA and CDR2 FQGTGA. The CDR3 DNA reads TGTGCCAGCAGCTCGTGGCCGGCGGGGGGCGACAATGAGCAGTTCTTC. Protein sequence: CASSSWPAGGDNEQFF. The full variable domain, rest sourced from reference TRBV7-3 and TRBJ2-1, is GAGVSQTPSNKVTEKGKYVELRCDPISGHTALYWYRQSLGQGPEFLIYFQGTGAADDSGLPNDRFFAVRPEGSVSTLKIQRTERGDSAVYLCASSSWPAGGDNEQFFGPGTRLTVL.

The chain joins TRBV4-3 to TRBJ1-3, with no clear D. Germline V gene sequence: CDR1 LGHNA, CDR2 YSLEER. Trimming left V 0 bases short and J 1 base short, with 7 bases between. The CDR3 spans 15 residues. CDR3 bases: TGCGCCAGCAGCCAAGAAAGAGGATCTGGAAACACCATATATTTT. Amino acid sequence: CASSQERGSGNTIYF.

The CDR3, as DNA: TGTGCCAGCAGCGTTGAATCGGAGACCCAGTACTTC. Amino acids: CASSVESETQYF. V and J are TRBV7-9 and TRBJ2-5, with unresolved D. The length of the CDR3 is 12 residues. Deletions cut 5 bases from V and 5 bases from J, with 9 bases between. Germline V gene data show CDR1 as SEHNR and CDR2 as FQNEAQ (reference sequence).

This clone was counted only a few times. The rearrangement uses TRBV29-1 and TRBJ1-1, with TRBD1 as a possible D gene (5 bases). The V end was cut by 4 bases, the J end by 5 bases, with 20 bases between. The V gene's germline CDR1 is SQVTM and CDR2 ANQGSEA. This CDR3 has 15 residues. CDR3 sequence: CSVVSGLKWGTEAFF. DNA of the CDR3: TGCAGCGTTGTGTCAGGGCTAAAATGGGGGACTGAAGCTTTCTTT.

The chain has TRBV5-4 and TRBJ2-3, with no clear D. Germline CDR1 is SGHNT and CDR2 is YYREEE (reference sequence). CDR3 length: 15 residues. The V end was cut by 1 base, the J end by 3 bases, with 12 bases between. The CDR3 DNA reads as TGTGCCAGCAGCTTGCAGCGAGGTGGGACAGATACGCAGTATTTT. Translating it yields CASSLQRGGTDTQYF.

The CDR3 protein is CAWMGTGTGEQFF. The CDR3 region has the DNA TGTGCCTGGATGGGGACCGGGACAGGTGAGCAGTTCTTC. V is TRBV30 and J is TRBJ2-1, with TRBD1 matching over 8 bases. Germline values: CDR1 GTSNPN, CDR2 SVGIG (reference sequence). Losses at the gene ends were 4 bases for V and 9 bases for J; bases not matched to a gene: 8. The CDR3 has 13 residues.

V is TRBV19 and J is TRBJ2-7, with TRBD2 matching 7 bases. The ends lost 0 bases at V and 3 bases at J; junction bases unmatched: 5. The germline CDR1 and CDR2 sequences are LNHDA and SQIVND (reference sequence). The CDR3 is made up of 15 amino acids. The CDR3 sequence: CASSIDGGLLYEQYF. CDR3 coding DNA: TGTGCCAGTAGTATAGACGGGGGGTTGCTCTACGAGCAGTACTTC.

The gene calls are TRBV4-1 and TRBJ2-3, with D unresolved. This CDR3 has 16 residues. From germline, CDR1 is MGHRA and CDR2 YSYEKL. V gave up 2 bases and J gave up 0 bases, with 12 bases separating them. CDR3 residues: CASSQRWMSSTDTQYF. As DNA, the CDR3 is TGCGCCAGCAGCCAAAGGTGGATGTCGAGCACAGATACGCAGTATTTT.

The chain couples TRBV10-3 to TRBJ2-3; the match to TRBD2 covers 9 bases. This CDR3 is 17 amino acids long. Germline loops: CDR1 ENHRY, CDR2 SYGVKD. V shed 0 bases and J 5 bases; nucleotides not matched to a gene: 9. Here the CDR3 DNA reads TGTGCCATCAGTGAGTCATTTCCGGGACTAGCAGTAGATACGCAGTATTTT. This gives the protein CAISESFPGLAVDTQYF.

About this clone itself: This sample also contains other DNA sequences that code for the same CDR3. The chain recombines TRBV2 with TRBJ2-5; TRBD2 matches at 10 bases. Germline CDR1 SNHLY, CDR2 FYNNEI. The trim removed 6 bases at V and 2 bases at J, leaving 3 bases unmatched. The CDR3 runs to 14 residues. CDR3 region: CASSELAGQETQYF. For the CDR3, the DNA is TGTGCCAGCAGCGAACTAGCGGGACAAGAGACCCAGTACTTC.

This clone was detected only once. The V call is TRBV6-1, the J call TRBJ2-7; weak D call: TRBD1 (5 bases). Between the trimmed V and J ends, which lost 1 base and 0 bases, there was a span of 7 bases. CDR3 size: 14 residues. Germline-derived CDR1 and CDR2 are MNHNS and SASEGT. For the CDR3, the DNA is TGTGCCAGCAGTGAAGTGGACAACTCCTACGAGCAGTACTTC. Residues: CASSEVDNSYEQYF.

DNA for the CDR3: TGTGCCAGTCTTCTCCGGAGCAACACTGAAGCTTTCTTT. Its translation is CASLLRSNTEAFF. The chain has TRBV2 and TRBJ1-1, with unresolved D. This CDR3 has 13 amino acids. Trimming cost V 9 bases and J 2 bases, with 13 bases left between them. Per the germline V gene, CDR1 is SNHLY and CDR2 is FYNNEI.

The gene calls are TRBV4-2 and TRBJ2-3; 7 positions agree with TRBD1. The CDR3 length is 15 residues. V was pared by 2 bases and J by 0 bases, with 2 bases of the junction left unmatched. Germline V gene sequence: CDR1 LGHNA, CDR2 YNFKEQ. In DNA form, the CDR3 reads TGTGCCAGCAGCCAAATGACAGGGAGCACAGATACGCAGTATTTT. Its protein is CASSQMTGSTDTQYF.

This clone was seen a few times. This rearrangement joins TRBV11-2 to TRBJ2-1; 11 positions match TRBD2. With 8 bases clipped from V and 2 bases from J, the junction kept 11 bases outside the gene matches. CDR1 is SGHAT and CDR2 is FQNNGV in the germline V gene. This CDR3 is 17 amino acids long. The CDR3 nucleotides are TGTGCCAGCGCCTTGACCGGGACTAGCGGAGCCTACAATGAGCAGTTCTTC. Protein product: CASALTGTSGAYNEQFF.

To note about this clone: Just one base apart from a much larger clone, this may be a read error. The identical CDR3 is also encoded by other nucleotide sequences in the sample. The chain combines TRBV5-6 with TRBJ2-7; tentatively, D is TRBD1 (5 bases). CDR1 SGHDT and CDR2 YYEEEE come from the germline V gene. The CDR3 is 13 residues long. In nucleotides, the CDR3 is TGTGCCAGCAGCTTGGGACAGATGTACGAACAGTACTTC. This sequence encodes CASSLGQMYEQYF.

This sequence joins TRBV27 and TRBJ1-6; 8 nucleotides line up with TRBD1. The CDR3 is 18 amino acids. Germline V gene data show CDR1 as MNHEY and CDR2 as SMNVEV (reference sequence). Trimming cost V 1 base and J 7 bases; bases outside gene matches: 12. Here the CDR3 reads CASSLFGTQGAWNSPLHF. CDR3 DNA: TGTGCCAGCAGTTTATTTGGGACCCAGGGGGCCTGGAATTCACCCCTCCACTTT.

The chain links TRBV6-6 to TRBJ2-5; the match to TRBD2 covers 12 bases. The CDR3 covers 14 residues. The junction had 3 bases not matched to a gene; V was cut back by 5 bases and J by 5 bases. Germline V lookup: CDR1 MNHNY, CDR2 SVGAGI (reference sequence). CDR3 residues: CASSHGLAGETQYF. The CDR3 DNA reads TGTGCCAGCAGTCACGGACTAGCGGGGGAGACCCAGTACTTC.

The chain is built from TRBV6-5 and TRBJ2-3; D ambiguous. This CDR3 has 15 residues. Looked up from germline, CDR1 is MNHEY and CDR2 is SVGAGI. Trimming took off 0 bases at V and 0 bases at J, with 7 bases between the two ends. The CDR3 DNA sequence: TGTGCCAGCAGTTACTCGGGCAGTAGCACAGATACGCAGTATTTT. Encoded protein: CASSYSGSSTDTQYF.

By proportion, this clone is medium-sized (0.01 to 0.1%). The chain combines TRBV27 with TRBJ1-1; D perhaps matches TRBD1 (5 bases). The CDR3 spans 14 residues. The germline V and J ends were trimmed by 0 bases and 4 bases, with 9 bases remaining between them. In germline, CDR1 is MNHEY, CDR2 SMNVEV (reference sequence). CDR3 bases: TGTGCCAGCAGTTTATCGTTACAGGCCACTGAAGCTTTCTTT. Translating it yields CASSLSLQATEAFF.

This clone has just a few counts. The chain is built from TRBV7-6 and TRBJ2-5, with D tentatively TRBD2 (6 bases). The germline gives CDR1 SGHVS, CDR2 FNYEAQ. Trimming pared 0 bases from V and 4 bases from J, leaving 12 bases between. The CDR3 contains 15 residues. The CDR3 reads CASSLAGGAGETQYF. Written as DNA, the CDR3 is TGTGCCAGCAGCTTAGCTGGCGGAGCGGGAGAGACCCAGTACTTC. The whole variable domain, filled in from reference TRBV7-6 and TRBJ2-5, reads GAGVSQSPRYKVTKRGQDVALRCDPISGHVSLYWYRQALGQGPEFLTYFNYEAQQDKSGLPNDRFSAERPEGSISTLTIQRTEQRDSAMYRCASSLAGGAGETQYFGPGTRLLVL.

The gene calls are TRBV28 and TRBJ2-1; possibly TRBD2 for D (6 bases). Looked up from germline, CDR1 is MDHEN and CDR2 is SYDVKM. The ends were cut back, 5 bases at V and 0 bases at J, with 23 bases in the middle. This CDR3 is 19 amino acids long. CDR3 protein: CASSPLQAGPESSYNEQFF. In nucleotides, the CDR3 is TGTGCCAGCAGTCCTCTACAGGCGGGGCCTGAGAGCTCCTACAATGAGCAGTTCTTC.

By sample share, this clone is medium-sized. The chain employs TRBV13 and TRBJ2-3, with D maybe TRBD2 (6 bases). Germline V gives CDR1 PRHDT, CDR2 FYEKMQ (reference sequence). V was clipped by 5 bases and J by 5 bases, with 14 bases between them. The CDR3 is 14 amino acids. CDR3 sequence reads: CASSPGGEQDTQYF. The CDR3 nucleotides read TGTGCCAGCAGCCCAGGAGGGGAGCAAGATACGCAGTATTTT.

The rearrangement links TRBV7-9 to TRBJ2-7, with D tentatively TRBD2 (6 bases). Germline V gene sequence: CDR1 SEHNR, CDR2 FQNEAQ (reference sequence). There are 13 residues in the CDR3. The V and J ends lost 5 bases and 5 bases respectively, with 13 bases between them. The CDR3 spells CASSPIWGDEQYF. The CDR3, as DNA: TGTGCCAGCAGCCCGATATGGGGGGACGAGCAGTACTTC. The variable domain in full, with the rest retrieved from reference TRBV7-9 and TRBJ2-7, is DTGVSQNPRHKITKRGQNVTFRCDPISEHNRLYWYRQTLGQGPEFLTYFQNEAQLEKSRLLSDRFSAERPKGSFSTLEIQRTEQGDSAMYLCASSPIWGDEQYFGPGTRLTVT.

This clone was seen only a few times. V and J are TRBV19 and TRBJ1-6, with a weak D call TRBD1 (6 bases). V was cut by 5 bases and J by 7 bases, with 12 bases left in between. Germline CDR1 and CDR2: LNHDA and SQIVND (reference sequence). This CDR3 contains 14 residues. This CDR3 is CASSAGQKNSPLHF. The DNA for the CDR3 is TGTGCCAGTAGTGCTGGACAGAAAAATTCACCCCTCCACTTT.

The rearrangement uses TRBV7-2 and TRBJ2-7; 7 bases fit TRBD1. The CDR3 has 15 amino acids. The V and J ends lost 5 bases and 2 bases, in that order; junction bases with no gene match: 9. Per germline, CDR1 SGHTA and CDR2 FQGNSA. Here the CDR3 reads CASSQPQGVPYEQYF. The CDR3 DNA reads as TGTGCCAGCAGCCAACCTCAGGGGGTCCCCTACGAGCAGTACTTC. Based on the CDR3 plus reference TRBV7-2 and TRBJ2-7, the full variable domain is GAGVSQSPSNKVTEKGKDVELRCDPISGHTALYWYRQSLGQGLEFLIYFQGNSAPDKSGLPSDRFSAERTGGSVSTLTIQRTQQEDSAVYLCASSQPQGVPYEQYFGPGTRLTVT.

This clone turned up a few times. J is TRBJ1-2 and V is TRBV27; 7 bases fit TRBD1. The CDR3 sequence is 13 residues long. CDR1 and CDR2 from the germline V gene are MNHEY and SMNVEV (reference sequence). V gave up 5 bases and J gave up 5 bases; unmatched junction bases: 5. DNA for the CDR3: TGTGCCAGCAGTATGGGACAGTTTTATGGCTACACCTTC. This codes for CASSMGQFYGYTF.

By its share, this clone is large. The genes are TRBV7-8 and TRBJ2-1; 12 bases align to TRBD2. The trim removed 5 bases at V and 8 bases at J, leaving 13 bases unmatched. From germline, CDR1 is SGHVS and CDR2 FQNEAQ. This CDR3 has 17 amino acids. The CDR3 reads CASSAPFLAGGPYEQFF. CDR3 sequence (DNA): TGTGCCAGCAGCGCACCATTCCTAGCGGGGGGGCCCTATGAGCAGTTCTTC.

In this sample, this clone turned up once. The CDR3 reads CASSPSDSYSYNEQFF. The CDR3 DNA reads as TGTGCCAGCAGCCCTTCAGACAGCTACTCCTACAATGAGCAGTTCTTC. V usage is TRBV5-6 and J usage is TRBJ2-1; possibly TRBD1 for D (5 bases). CDR1 is SGHDT and CDR2 is YYEEEE in the germline V gene. The germline V and J ends were trimmed by 4 bases and 0 bases, with 14 bases remaining between them. CDR3 length equals 16 residues.